The T cell receptor beta chain described here comes from a study of blood T cells in healthy people across ages. The authors ran a second PCR of 7 to 11 cycles using a sample-barcoded 5' primer and a J-beta primer mix. TCRdb re-called the 5' RACE reads with MiXCR, one entry per CDR3 protein. The sample holds over 1,200,000 distinct CDR3 sequences, approximately 59% seen once. Source material: blood. This clonotype originated in a man between 18 and 35 years old in good health.

CDR3 protein: CASSLPPGASGKGDEQFF. For the CDR3, the DNA is TGTGCCAGCAGCTTACCGCCGGGGGCTAGCGGGAAGGGAGATGAGCAGTTCTTC. The genes are TRBV7-9 and TRBJ2-1; 9 bases agree with TRBD2. The CDR3 is 18 residues long. Germline V lookup: CDR1 SEHNR, CDR2 FQNEAQ (reference sequence). Trimming removed 2 bases from V and 8 bases from J; junction bases left unmatched: 16.